Detailed here is one TCR beta chain. Antigen specificity is unknown. One end of the junction varies from germline; a read error may be responsible. TCR beta CDR3 amplification used RNA transcripts. HTBI primers served in a first-round RT-PCR, which a second-round multiplex PCR followed. TCRdb reprocessed the multiplex PCR reads with MiXCR, giving one entry per CDR3 protein. The table lists 11,000 to 15,000 distinct CDR3 sequences, 50% of them singletons. From germline, CDR1 is MGHRA and CDR2 YSYEKL. The CDR3 has 11 amino acids. This record belongs to a study of Graves' ophthalmopathy and Graves' hyperthyroidism. Looking at the study overall: Upon initial diagnosis and before any treatment, peripheral blood was collected.

Symptoms, serum thyroxine and TRAb, thyroid ultrasound, and orbital computed tomography formed the diagnostic basis. Study results and caveats: Most thyroid clonotypes with frequency above 0.001 were detected in blood too.

The chain carries TRBV4-1 and TRBJ1-2, with D maybe TRBD1 (5 bases). Sequencing was performed on peripheral blood. The TCR originated in a woman in her thirties with Graves' ophthalmopathy. DNA of the CDR3: TGCGCGAGCAACGGGGGCTATGGCTACACCTTC. Encoded protein: CASNGGYGYTF.